This T cell receptor beta chain emerged from a study of T cells in Graves' hyperthyroidism and ophthalmopathy. For the study at large: Peripheral blood was acquired at first diagnosis, ahead of any therapy whatsoever.

Amplified TCR beta CDR3 regions came from RNA transcripts. TCR CDR3 regions were first amplified by RT-PCR with HTBI primers. Each CDR3 protein is one row after TCRdb ran MiXCR on the multiplex PCR reads. The sample lists 480,000 or so distinct CDR3 sequences, under 15% occurring once. Germline CDR1 is MGHRA and CDR2 is YSYEKL. Trimming stripped 0 bases from V and 5 bases from J, with 16 bases between. The CDR3 spans 17 residues. The V and J genes are TRBV4-1 and TRBJ1-4; D possibly corresponds to TRBD1 (6 bases). The origin of this receptor is a woman in her late teens or twenties with Graves' hyperthyroidism. Sequenced input: blood. The CDR3 here is CASSQEPTGRRNEKLFF. CDR3 sequence (DNA): TGCGCCAGCAGCCAAGAACCTACAGGGCGTCGCAATGAAAAACTGTTTTTT.